One and the same sample provided the 6 T cell receptor beta chains below, sequenced in a study of blood T cell repertoires in COVID-19 (TCRdb year 2020). Libraries came from the immunoSEQ multiplex PCR assay. TCRdb holds this immuneACCESS table with in-frame rearrangements only. Some clones are missing; in checked studies, unresolved V genes explain under half, and the rest has no known cause. Here the sample has under 85,000 clones; around 80% occur a single time. About 14% of the sample belongs to the ten largest clones. What was sequenced was peripheral blood. The receptors derive from a man between 50 and 59 years old with COVID-19, enrolled during active disease.

This chain links TRBV5-4 with TRBJ2-3; tentative D call: TRBD1 (5 bases). V lost 5 bases and J lost 0, with 16 bases in between. The CDR3 runs to 16 residues. Germline-derived CDR1 and CDR2 are SGHNT and YYREEE (reference sequence). In DNA form, the CDR3 reads TGTGCCAGCAGGGGAACAGGCTACCTTAGCACAGATACGCAGTATTTT. Translating it yields CASRGTGYLSTDTQYF. Supplemented by reference TRBV5-4 and TRBJ2-3, the full variable domain reads ETGVTQSPTHLIKTRGQQVTLRCSSQSGHNTVSWYQQALGQGPQFIFQYYREEENGRGNFPPRFSGLQFPNYSSELNVNALELDDSALYLCASRGTGYLSTDTQYFGPGTRLTVL.

The rearrangement uses TRBV5-1 and TRBJ1-5; 8 nucleotides match TRBD1. This CDR3 contains 18 residues. Trimming took 7 bases from V and 0 from J; bases not matched to a gene: 15. Germline CDR1 and CDR2: SGHRS and YFSETQ. CDR3 protein: CASSFPGQGWDSNQPQHF. CDR3 DNA sequence: TGCGCCAGCTCCTTCCCTGGACAGGGTTGGGATAGCAATCAGCCCCAGCATTTT.

The rearrangement uses TRBV7-9 and TRBJ2-5, with 8 bases that match TRBD2. Germline CDR1 is SEHNR and CDR2 is FQNEAQ (reference sequence). The CDR3 covers 15 residues. Trimming took 4 bases from V and 2 from J; bases not matched to a gene: 6. The DNA for the CDR3 is TGTGCCAGCAGCTACCCGGAGCGGGGGCAAGAGACCCAGTACTTC. Protein product: CASSYPERGQETQYF.

The chain recombines TRBV6-5 with TRBJ2-3; TRBD2 is a possible D gene (6 bases). The V end lost 6 bases, the J end lost 4 bases, and 14 bases lay between the germline ends. Germline V gene sequence: CDR1 MNHEY, CDR2 SVGAGI. The CDR3 totals 14 residues. The CDR3 DNA sequence: TGTGCCAGCAGGGCCGGGACTTCCCCAGATACGCAGTATTTT. It is translated as CASRAGTSPDTQYF.

This clone was recorded once. This chain uses TRBV27 with TRBJ2-7; maybe TRBD1 (6 bases). This CDR3 spans 13 amino acids. V was pared by 0 bases and J by 11 bases, with 14 bases between. Germline V gene data show CDR1 as MNHEY and CDR2 as SMNVEV (reference sequence). This chain's CDR3 is CASSLSGGSREYF. As DNA, the CDR3 is TGTGCCAGCAGTTTATCTGGGGGCAGCCGAGAGTACTTC.

The V gene is TRBV7-3, the J gene TRBJ1-1; TRBD1 is a possible D gene (6 bases). Trimming stripped 2 bases from V and 2 bases from J, with 9 bases between. This CDR3 is 14 amino acids long. Germline CDR1 reads SGHTA; CDR2 reads FQGTGA. The CDR3 region is CASSLWGGNTEAFF. CDR3 in DNA: TGTGCCAGCAGCTTATGGGGGGGCAACACTGAAGCTTTCTTT.